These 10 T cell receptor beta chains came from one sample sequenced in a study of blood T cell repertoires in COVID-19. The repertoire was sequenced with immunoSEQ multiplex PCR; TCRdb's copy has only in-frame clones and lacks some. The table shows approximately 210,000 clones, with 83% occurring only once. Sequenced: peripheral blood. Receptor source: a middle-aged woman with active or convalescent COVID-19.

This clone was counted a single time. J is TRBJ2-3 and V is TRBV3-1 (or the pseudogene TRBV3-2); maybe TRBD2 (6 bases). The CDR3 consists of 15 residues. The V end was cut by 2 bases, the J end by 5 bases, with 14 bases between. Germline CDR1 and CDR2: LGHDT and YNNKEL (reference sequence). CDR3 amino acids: CASSQSLASRDTQYF. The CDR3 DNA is TGTGCCAGCAGCCAAAGTCTAGCGAGTAGAGATACGCAGTATTTT.

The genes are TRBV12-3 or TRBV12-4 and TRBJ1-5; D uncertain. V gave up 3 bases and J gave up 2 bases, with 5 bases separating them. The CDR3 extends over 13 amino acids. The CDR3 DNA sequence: TGTGCCAGCAGTTTTAGTCGCAATCAGCCCCAGCATTTT. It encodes CASSFSRNQPQHF.

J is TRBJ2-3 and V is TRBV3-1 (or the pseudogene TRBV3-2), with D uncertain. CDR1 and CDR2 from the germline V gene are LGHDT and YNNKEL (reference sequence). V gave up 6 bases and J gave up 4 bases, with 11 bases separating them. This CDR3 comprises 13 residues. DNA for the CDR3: TGTGCCAGCAGTACTTTAATGGCAGATACGCAGTATTTT. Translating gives CASSTLMADTQYF.

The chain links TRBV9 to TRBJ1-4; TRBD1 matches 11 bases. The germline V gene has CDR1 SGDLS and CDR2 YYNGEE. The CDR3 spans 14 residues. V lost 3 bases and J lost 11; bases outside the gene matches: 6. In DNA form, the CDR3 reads TGTGCCAGCAGCGCCGGGACAGGGGGAGGGAAACTGTTTTTT. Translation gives CASSAGTGGGKLFF.

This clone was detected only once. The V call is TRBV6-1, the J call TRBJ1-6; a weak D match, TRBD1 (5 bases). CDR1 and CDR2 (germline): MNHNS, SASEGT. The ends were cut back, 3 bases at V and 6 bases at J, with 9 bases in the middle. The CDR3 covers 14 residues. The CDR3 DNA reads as TGTGCCAGCAGTGAGGGGGGGGTTAATTCACCCCTCCACTTT. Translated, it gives CASSEGGVNSPLHF.

CDR3 nucleotides: TGTGCCAGCAGCGGTGGACTAGCGGGGGGGAGGGCAGATACGCAGTATTTT. Its protein product is CASSGGLAGGRADTQYF. The V gene is TRBV5-4, the J gene TRBJ2-3; TRBD2 agrees at 15 bases. The germline CDR1 and CDR2 sequences are SGHNT and YYREEE (reference sequence). This CDR3 region has 17 residues. Trimming cost V 4 bases and J 4 bases; bases outside gene matches: 7.

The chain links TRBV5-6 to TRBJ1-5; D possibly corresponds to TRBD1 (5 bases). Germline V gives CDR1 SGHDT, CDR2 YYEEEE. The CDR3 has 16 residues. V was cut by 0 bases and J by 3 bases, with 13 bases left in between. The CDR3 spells CASSLARDSYNQPQHF. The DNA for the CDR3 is TGTGCCAGCAGCTTGGCCAGAGACAGCTACAATCAGCCCCAGCATTTT. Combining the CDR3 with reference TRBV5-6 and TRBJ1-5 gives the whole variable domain DAGVTQSPTHLIKTRGQQVTLRCSPKSGHDTVSWYQQALGQGPQFIFQYYEEEERQRGNFPDRFSGHQFPNYSSELNVNALLLGDSALYLCASSLARDSYNQPQHFGDGTRLSIL.

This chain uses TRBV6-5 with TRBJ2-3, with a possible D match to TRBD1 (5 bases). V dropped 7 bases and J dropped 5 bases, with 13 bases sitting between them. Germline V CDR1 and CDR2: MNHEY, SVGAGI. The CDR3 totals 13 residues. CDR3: CASTDKRRDTQYF. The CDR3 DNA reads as TGTGCCAGCACGGACAAACGTAGAGATACGCAGTATTTT.

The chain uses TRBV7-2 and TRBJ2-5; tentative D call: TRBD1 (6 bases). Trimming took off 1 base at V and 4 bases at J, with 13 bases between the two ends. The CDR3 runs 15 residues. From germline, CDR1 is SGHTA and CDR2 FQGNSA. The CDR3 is CASSLGNRVGETQYF. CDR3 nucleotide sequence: TGTGCCAGCAGCTTAGGGAACAGGGTGGGAGAGACCCAGTACTTC.

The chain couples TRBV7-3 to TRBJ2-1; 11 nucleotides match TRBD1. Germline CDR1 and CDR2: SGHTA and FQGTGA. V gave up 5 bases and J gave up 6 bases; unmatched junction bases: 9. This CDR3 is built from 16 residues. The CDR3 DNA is TGTGCCAGCAGCCAAGTAGCCGGGACAGGGGGCAATGAGCAGTTCTTC. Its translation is CASSQVAGTGGNEQFF.